The sequence of this TCR beta chain was determined in a study of T cells in Graves' hyperthyroidism and ophthalmopathy. RNA transcripts were the template for amplifying TCR beta CDR3 regions. The TCR CDR3 first-round RT-PCR relied on the HTBI primer set. TCRdb ran MiXCR on the multiplex PCR reads and lists one entry per CDR3 protein. The profile shows hundreds of thousands of distinct CDR3 sequences, roughly 19% of them singletons. The sequence was collected from a man aged 50-60 years with Graves' ophthalmopathy. Sequenced input: blood.

The chain's CDR3 is CASSTGQRGQPQHF. The CDR3 DNA reads TGTGCCAGCTCGACAGGTCAACGGGGTCAGCCCCAGCATTTT. V and J are TRBV6-2 or TRBV6-3 and TRBJ1-5, with D possibly matching TRBD1 (6 bases). The germline V gene has CDR1 MNHEY and CDR2 SVGEGT. The V end was cut by 8 bases, the J end by 6 bases, with 17 bases between. The CDR3 runs 14 residues.